The clone carrying this TCR beta chain was counted at least ten times. Antigen specificity is unknown. This CDR3 is built from 19 residues. After removal of 1 base from V and 3 bases from J, the junction contained 9 bases not matched to a gene. Germline lookup yields CDR1 MGHRA and CDR2 YSYEKL. The data derive from a study of beta chain features in type 1 diabetes. Findings and caveats of the study: Whether TCRB rearrangement is influenced by HLA type went unresolved here. Shorter templates might be favored by PCR, and equally so in patients and in controls.

Of the isolated RNA, all was reverse transcribed, and so the sequenced material was expressed TCRB transcripts. TCRdb's table, derived via immunoSEQ multiplex PCR, lists solely in-frame clones and lacks some. The sample has 130,000 or so clones, roughly 9.7% seen once; the top ten hold 0.55% to 0.75%. Donors contributed one heparinised blood draw apiece, averaging about 116 mL. Sequenced material: central memory CD4+ T cells from blood. V and J are TRBV4-1 and TRBJ2-2; 12 bases fit TRBD2. The TCR was taken from a woman between 40 and 50 years old in good health. The CDR3 nucleotides read TGCGCCAGCAGCCAAGCTCCCCTAGCGGGGGGGCTTCACACCGGGGAGCTGTTTTTT. Translation gives CASSQAPLAGGLHTGELFF.